These T cell receptor beta chains were read from a single sample in a study of T cells in tumors after PD-1 blockade. The assay was immunoSEQ multiplex PCR, and TCRdb's table has in-frame clones only and misses some. The sample lists about 12,000 clones, 63% seen once, with around 15% in the top ten. Sequences were derived from tumor tissue, sampled before anti-PD-1 treatment. The source is a human donor with basal cell carcinoma. The CDR3 runs from the conserved cysteine through the conserved F or W. A D gene is named only where the DNA matches it firmly. Some rows mark clone size as missing; the rest say once, few, many or name a class of expanded clone.

D | J | size | V | length | DNA | CDR3
NA | TRBJ2-1 | NA | TRBV5-4 | 14 | TGTGCCAGCAGCCCCCCAAGCCTCCCCTCTGAGCAGTTCTTC | CASSPPSLPSEQFF
NA | TRBJ1-2 | NA | TRBV5-4 | 16 | TGTGCCAGCATCCCGTCGGGGATGGGGGCTAACTATGGCTACACCTTC | CASIPSGMGANYGYTF
NA | TRBJ1-4 | few | TRBV7-8 | 15 | TGTGCCAGCAGTCAGTTGCGGTCAAGGGATGAAAAACTGTTTTTT | CASSQLRSRDEKLFF
NA | TRBJ2-5 | NA | TRBV11-3 | 14 | TGTGCCAGCAGCTCCCCGAGACAGAAAGAGACCCAGTACTTC | CASSSPRQKETQYF
TRBD2 | TRBJ2-1 | few | TRBV4-3 | 15 | TGCGCCAGCAGACTAGCGGAGGGCTCCTACAATGAGCAGTTCTTC | CASRLAEGSYNEQFF
TRBD2 | TRBJ2-2 | NA | TRBV5-1 | 15 | TGCGCCAGCAGCTCCCTAGCGGTAAACACCGGGGAGCTGTTTTTT | CASSSLAVNTGELFF
NA | TRBJ2-7 | few | TRBV11-3 | 15 | TGTGCCAGCAGCTTAGTCCCGGGGTCGACCTACGAGCAGTACTTC | CASSLVPGSTYEQYF
TRBD2 | TRBJ2-7 | NA | TRBV7-2 | 13 | TGTGCCAGCAGTTGGACTAGCCTCTACGAGCAGTACTTC | CASSWTSLYEQYF
NA | TRBJ2-1 | NA | TRBV7-2 | 13 | TGTGCCAGCAGCTTAGAAACGAGGGATCGGCAGTTCTTC | CASSLETRDRQFF
TRBD2 | TRBJ2-7 | medium-sized | TRBV6-5 | 14 | TGTGCCAGCAGGAGAGCGGGAGGTATGTACGAGCAGTACTTC | CASRRAGGMYEQYF
TRBD2 | TRBJ2-7 | NA | TRBV28 | 16 | TGTGCCAGCAGTTTTACTCTAGCGGAACTCTCCTACGAGCAGTACTTC | CASSFTLAELSYEQYF
NA | TRBJ2-6 | NA | TRBV11-3 | 17 | TGTGCCAGCAGCTTAGTCTGGGTTGACGTGGGGGCCAACGTCCTGACTTTC | CASSLVWVDVGANVLTF
NA | TRBJ1-1 | few | TRBV7-2 | 15 | TGTGCCAGCAGCCCTCAACTACAGGTGAACACTGAAGCTTTCTTT | CASSPQLQVNTEAFF
NA | TRBJ2-2 | NA | TRBV27 | 14 | TGTGCCAGCAGTACCCCCCGGGAAACCGGGGAGCTGTTTTTT | CASSTPRETGELFF
TRBD1 | TRBJ2-5 | NA | TRBV27 | 14 | TGTGCCAGCAGTACGGACAGGGAAAGGGAGACCCAGTACTTC | CASSTDRERETQYF
NA | TRBJ2-2 | medium-sized | TRBV5-4 | 15 | TGTGCCAGCAGCTCTAACCGGGTTATCACCGGGGAGCTGTTTTTT | CASSSNRVITGELFF
TRBD2 | TRBJ2-1 | NA | TRBV15 | 15 | TGTGCCACCAGCAGACTGCGGGGGGACTACAATGAGCAGTTCTTC | CATSRLRGDYNEQFF
NA | TRBJ1-6 | NA | TRBV30 | 16 | TGTGCCTGGAATACCCCCGGGACCGTGAATAATTCACCCCTCCACTTT | CAWNTPGTVNNSPLHF
NA | TRBJ1-2 | few | TRBV28 | 11 | TGTGCCAGCAGTAACCGCTATGGCTACACCTTC | CASSNRYGYTF
NA | TRBJ2-3 | NA | TRBV18 | 16 | TGTGCCAGCTCATCCTGGGCAGGAGCTAGCACAGATACGCAGTATTTT | CASSSWAGASTDTQYF
NA | TRBJ1-6 | large | TRBV3-1/TRBV3-2 | 16 | TGTGCCAGCACCAAAGGGGGAGGACATAGGGGGTCACCCCTCCACTTT | CASTKGGGHRGSPLHF
NA | TRBJ1-1 | NA | TRBV11-3 | 15 | TGTGCCAGCAGCTACTCACCAGGGAGGAACACTGAAGCTTTCTTT | CASSYSPGRNTEAFF